The 31 T cell receptor beta chains given below trace back to one sample, sequenced in a study of human T cells and chemical hapten exposure. The time point was: patch test 1, 2 weeks after DPC sensitization. The treatment here: therapeutic diphenylcyclopropenone sensitization with weekly scalp DPC. TCRdb reprocessed the RACE reads with MiXCR, giving one entry per CDR3 protein. The sample consists of roughly 360,000 distinct CDR3 sequences, approximately 5.1% of them appearing once. Sequences were derived from whole blood, sampled in connection with sensitization to the hapten diphenylcyclopropenone (DPC). The origin of the receptors is a woman aged 45-65 years with alopecia areata. Some clones in this sample may be carry-over from other donors' samples.

This clonotype appeared a few times. The chain carries TRBV7-8 and TRBJ2-1; D is possibly TRBD2 (7 bases). This CDR3 has 15 residues. Germline CDR1 and CDR2: SGHVS and FQNEAQ. V shed 2 bases and J shed 8 bases, with 16 bases lying between them. Written as DNA, the CDR3 is TGTGCCAGCAGCTTAAAGGCGGGGGCCCATGATGAGCAGTTCTTC. As protein: CASSLKAGAHDEQFF.

As for this clonotype: A much larger clone differs from this one at a single base, so this may be a read error. The V call is TRBV27, the J call TRBJ1-3; unclear D gene. CDR1 and CDR2 (germline): MNHEY, SMNVEV (reference sequence). Trimming cost V 6 bases and J 0 bases, with 12 bases left between them. CDR3 length: 15 residues. The CDR3 region is CASRSHTFSGNTIYF. The DNA for the CDR3 is TGTGCCAGCAGATCTCACACGTTCTCTGGAAACACCATATATTTT.

The chain combines TRBV12-3 or TRBV12-4 with TRBJ2-1; D is unresolved. There are 12 residues in the CDR3. The V end lost 2 bases, the J end lost 10 bases, and 9 bases lay between the germline ends. CDR3 coding DNA: TGTGCCAGCAGTTTATTGGACCCCGAGCAGTTCTTC. Encoded protein: CASSLLDPEQFF.

This clonotype was recorded at least ten times. The gene calls are TRBV5-1 and TRBJ2-2; D ambiguous. The CDR3 has 13 residues. The germline V gene encodes CDR1 SGHRS and CDR2 YFSETQ. V was shortened by 3 bases and J by 10 bases, with 13 bases between the two germline ends. As DNA, the CDR3 is TGCGCCAGCAGCTACGACAACTTGGAGGAGCTGTTTTTT. Translation: CASSYDNLEELFF.

The sample holds many counts of this clonotype. This sequence joins TRBV11-2 and TRBJ2-7; D gene uncertain. The CDR3 is 12 amino acids. V lost 0 bases, J lost 8 bases, and 8 bases lay in between. CDR1 and CDR2 (germline): SGHAT, FQNNGV. The CDR3 reads CASSLDDFKQYF. The CDR3 DNA reads as TGTGCCAGCAGCTTAGACGACTTCAAGCAGTACTTC.

There are many counts of this clonotype. J is TRBJ2-6 and V is TRBV5-4; the match to TRBD2 covers 7 bases. Losses at the gene ends were 5 bases for V and 0 bases for J; bases not matched to a gene: 8. The CDR3 length is 17 residues. From germline, CDR1 is SGHNT and CDR2 YYREEE (reference sequence). In DNA form, the CDR3 reads TGTGCCAGCAGTCGGGCGGGAGAGCTCTCTGGGGCCAACGTCCTGACTTTC. Amino acid sequence: CASSRAGELSGANVLTF.

This clonotype has at least ten counts. J is TRBJ2-7 and V is TRBV28; D remains ambiguous. Trimming stripped 4 bases from V and 0 bases from J, with 10 bases between. The V gene's germline CDR1 is MDHEN and CDR2 SYDVKM. CDR3 size: 14 residues. The CDR3: CASSYDRSSYEQYF. DNA for the CDR3: TGTGCCAGCAGTTATGACCGAAGCTCCTACGAGCAGTACTTC.

V usage is TRBV29-1 and J usage is TRBJ2-7; 8 positions agree with TRBD1. Germline lookup yields CDR1 SQVTM and CDR2 ANQGSEA. V was clipped by 2 bases and J by 0 bases; unmatched bases: 3. This CDR3 contains 14 residues. The CDR3 sequence: CSVEHRGSSYEQYF. For the CDR3, the DNA is TGCAGCGTTGAACACAGGGGGAGCTCCTACGAGCAGTACTTC.

Ten or more counts support this clonotype. This chain links TRBV12-3 or TRBV12-4 with TRBJ2-7, with D perhaps matching TRBD2 (5 bases). The V end lost 6 bases, the J end lost 5 bases, and 14 bases lay between the germline ends. The CDR3 totals 13 residues. The CDR3, as DNA: TGTGCCAGCAGACCCCCGGGGTACCACGAGCAGTACTTC. It codes for CASRPPGYHEQYF.

There are a few counts of this clonotype. The rearrangement joins TRBV6-1 to TRBJ1-1; D unclear. Between the trimmed V and J ends, which lost 4 bases and 6 bases, there was a span of 9 bases. The V gene's germline CDR1 is MNHNS and CDR2 SASEGT. This CDR3 region has 12 residues. The CDR3 DNA reads as TGTGCCAGCAGTGGCGGACTTCCTGAAGCTTTCTTT. It specifies CASSGGLPEAFF.

This clonotype was found many times. V is TRBV7-2 and J is TRBJ1-3; D is ambiguous. This CDR3 is built from 15 residues. From germline, CDR1 is SGHTA and CDR2 FQGNSA. Trimming removed 4 bases from V and 1 base from J, with 11 bases in between. CDR3 sequence: CASSSQGGSGNTIYF. The CDR3 DNA sequence: TGTGCCAGCAGCTCCCAAGGAGGGTCTGGAAACACCATATATTTT.

Ten or more counts support this clonotype. CDR3 nucleotide sequence: TGTGCCAGCAGCTTTACTAGCGGGGGGACGGTTGAGCAGTTCTTC. It yields the protein CASSFTSGGTVEQFF. This chain uses TRBV13 with TRBJ2-1; TRBD2 matches 12 bases. J lost 9 bases, V lost 3 bases, and 6 bases had no gene match. This CDR3 has 15 amino acids. CDR1 PRHDT and CDR2 FYEKMQ come from the germline V gene (reference sequence).

This clonotype was seen at least ten times. V and J are TRBV6-1 and TRBJ2-2; TRBD2 agrees at 7 bases. The CDR3 is 18 residues long. Losses at the gene ends were 5 bases for V and 0 bases for J; bases not matched to a gene: 12. Per germline, CDR1 MNHNS and CDR2 SASEGT. CDR3 sequence: CASSQRGSFRTNTGELFF. The DNA for the CDR3 is TGTGCCAGCAGTCAGCGGGGCAGTTTTAGGACGAACACCGGGGAGCTGTTTTTT.

A remark on this clonotype: A read error is likely, as this CDR3 ends without the conserved phenylalanine or tryptophan. The DNA is left out, because the CDR3 cannot be placed on it with certainty; the CDR3 is given as TCRdb lists it. The rearrangement uses TRBV21-1 and TRBJ1-2. TRBV21-1 is shown as a pseudogene. Inclusive of both ends, the CDR3 amounts to 13 amino acids. This CDR3 reads CASSKSARRGLRL.

At least ten counts were recorded for this clonotype. The chain joins TRBV12-3 or TRBV12-4 to TRBJ2-3, with 11 bases fitting TRBD2. The CDR3 is 15 residues long. The trim removed 6 bases at V and 4 bases at J, leaving 6 bases unmatched. CDR3 sequence reads: CASRIAGGPPDTQYF. CDR3 bases: TGTGCCAGCAGGATAGCGGGGGGGCCGCCAGATACGCAGTATTTT.

This clonotype was counted a few times. This rearrangement joins TRBV12-3 or TRBV12-4 to TRBJ1-2, with TRBD1 matching over 7 bases. J lost 7 bases, V lost 5 bases, and 4 bases had no gene match. CDR3 length equals 12 residues. This CDR3 reads CASSPDRVGYTF. CDR3 nucleotides: TGTGCCAGCAGTCCTGACAGGGTTGGCTACACCTTC.

This clonotype appeared a few times. The chain carries TRBV29-1 and TRBJ1-4, with 7 nucleotides matching TRBD1. V dropped 5 bases and J dropped 2; count of bases not matched to a gene: 8. CDR1 and CDR2 from the germline V gene are SQVTM and ANQGSEA. This CDR3 is built from 15 residues. The CDR3 sequence is CSVKQGSSTNEKLFF. The CDR3 DNA reads TGCAGCGTTAAACAGGGGTCTTCCACTAATGAAAAACTGTTTTTT.

The sample holds many counts of this clonotype. The CDR3 DNA reads TGTGCCAGCAGGGATCCGGGACTCCGCCGGTCTGGGGCCAACGTCCTGACTTTC. It encodes CASRDPGLRRSGANVLTF. The V call is TRBV12-3 or TRBV12-4, the J call TRBJ2-6; TRBD2 might be the D (6 bases). Trimming removed 6 bases from V and 1 base from J, with 19 bases in between. The CDR3 covers 18 residues.

This clonotype was seen many times. The V and J genes are TRBV15 and TRBJ1-5; D unresolved. Germline CDR1 is LNHNV and CDR2 is YYDKDF (reference sequence). This CDR3 region has 14 residues. Trimming shortened V by 1 base and J by 4 bases, and 8 bases separated the two germline ends. CDR3 sequence reads: CATSRVGGNQPQHF. CDR3 nucleotide sequence: TGTGCCACCAGCAGAGTGGGCGGAAATCAGCCCCAGCATTTT. Full variable domain (outside the CDR3, taken from reference TRBV15 and TRBJ1-5): DAMVIQNPRYQVTQFGKPVTLSCSQTLNHNVMYWYQQKSSQAPKLLFHYYDKDFNNEADTPDNFQSRRPNTSFCFLDIRSPGLGDTAMYLCATSRVGGNQPQHFGDGTRLSIL.

A few counts support this clonotype. The V gene is TRBV18, the J gene TRBJ1-2; 7 bases are shared with TRBD1. The CDR3 is 16 amino acids. J was trimmed by 4 bases and V by 2 bases; bases with no gene match: 10. The V gene's germline CDR1 is KGHSH and CDR2 LQKENI. The CDR3 DNA reads TGTGCCAGCTCACCAAGCCCCCAGGGGGTCGTCTATGGCTACACCTTC. It codes for CASSPSPQGVVYGYTF.

As regards this clonotype: A much larger clone sits a single nucleotide away, making a read error possible. CDR3 bases: TGTGCCAGCAGCCAAGGTTTCAGCACTGAAGCTTTCTTT. Protein product: CASSQGFSTEAFF. This chain links TRBV14 with TRBJ1-1; no reliable D call. This CDR3 comprises 13 residues. The V end lost 1 base, the J end lost 4 bases, and 7 bases lay between the germline ends. The germline V gene has CDR1 SGHDN and CDR2 FVKESK.

This clonotype has at least ten counts. The chain combines TRBV12-3 or TRBV12-4 with TRBJ1-1; TRBD1 might be the D (5 bases). V was pared by 5 bases and J by 1 base, with 14 bases between. The CDR3 length is 15 residues. In nucleotides, the CDR3 is TGTGCCAGCAGTGCATACGGGGCTCCGAACACTGAAGCTTTCTTT. Protein: CASSAYGAPNTEAFF.

This clonotype was seen a handful of times. CDR3 in amino acids: CASSPYGASPETQYF. Written as DNA, the CDR3 is TGCGCCAGCAGCCCCTACGGGGCTTCCCCAGAGACCCAGTACTTC. The gene calls are TRBV4-1 and TRBJ2-5; D might be TRBD1 or TRBD2, each matching 5 bases. Germline V gene sequence: CDR1 MGHRA, CDR2 YSYEKL. The CDR3 has 15 residues. With 4 bases removed from V and 4 bases from J, the gap between germline ends came to 16 bases.

The chain uses TRBV5-1 and TRBJ2-5; 8 positions match TRBD2. CDR1 is SGHRS, CDR2 YFSETQ, per germline. V lost 2 bases and J lost 5; bases outside the gene matches: 8. This CDR3 is 15 amino acids long. CDR3 nucleotides: TGCGCCAGCAGCTTTAACCGGGGGGGCCGGGAGACCCAGTACTTC. Its protein is CASSFNRGGRETQYF.

This clonotype was recorded a few times. V and J are TRBV6-2 or TRBV6-3 and TRBJ2-7, with D uncertain. The germline gives CDR1 MNHEY, CDR2 SVGEGT. The V and J ends lost 2 bases and 7 bases respectively, with 21 bases between them. This CDR3 comprises 16 residues. Here the CDR3 reads CASSYPFGLTLGEQYF. CDR3 DNA sequence: TGTGCCAGCAGTTACCCCTTCGGCCTAACCCTGGGGGAGCAGTACTTC.

This clonotype was detected many times. This chain joins TRBV20-1 and TRBJ1-3; D unclear. The V gene's germline CDR1 is DFQATT and CDR2 SNEGSKA (reference sequence). Trimming took off 3 bases at V and 3 bases at J, with 9 bases between the two ends. The CDR3 loop spans 13 amino acids. The CDR3 is CSASLADGNTIYF. CDR3 in DNA: TGCAGTGCTAGTTTGGCGGATGGAAACACCATATATTTT.

This clonotype has ten or more counts. The rearrangement uses TRBV20-1 and TRBJ2-7; 8 nucleotides match TRBD1. Unmatched junction bases numbered 11, after V lost 7 bases and J lost 3 bases. Per germline, CDR1 DFQATT and CDR2 SNEGSKA (reference sequence). This CDR3 has 14 amino acids. The CDR3 DNA is TGCAGTGTTTCGACCGGGACAGGCTTCTACGAGCAGTACTTC. This gives the protein CSVSTGTGFYEQYF.

This clonotype has only a few counts. The V gene is TRBV12-5, the J gene TRBJ2-2; 7 nucleotides align to TRBD1. The junction had 6 bases not matched to a gene; V was cut back by 1 base and J by 4 bases. Germline V gene sequence: CDR1 LGHNT, CDR2 FRNRAP. The CDR3 runs 16 residues. In nucleotides, the CDR3 is TGTGCTAGTGGTTTGGGGCAGGGGGAAGGCACCGGGGAGCTGTTTTTT. Residues: CASGLGQGEGTGELFF. Combining the CDR3 with reference TRBV12-5 and TRBJ2-2 gives the whole variable domain DARVTQTPRHKVTEMGQEVTMRCQPILGHNTVFWYRQTMMQGLELLAYFRNRAPLDDSGMPKDRFSAEMPDATLATLKIQPSEPRDSAVYFCASGLGQGEGTGELFFGEGSRLTVL.

This clonotype occurred many times. The gene calls are TRBV12-3 or TRBV12-4 and TRBJ1-3, with a tentative D call TRBD1 (5 bases). The germline V and J ends were trimmed by 4 bases and 5 bases, with 18 bases remaining between them. This CDR3 spans 16 amino acids. This chain's CDR3 is CASSSLGTAARNTIYF. CDR3 sequence (DNA): TGTGCCAGCAGTTCTCTTGGGACGGCGGCGAGAAACACCATATATTTT.

This clonotype was counted many times. The genes are TRBV12-3 or TRBV12-4 and TRBJ2-7, with D unclear. V was clipped by 3 bases and J by 3 bases, with 6 bases between them. The CDR3 has 12 residues. The CDR3 DNA reads as TGTGCCAGCAGTTTGGATTTCTACGAGCAGTACTTC. Its protein product is CASSLDFYEQYF.

Concerning this clonotype itself: With a much larger clone just one base away, this may be a read error. The genes are TRBV30 and TRBJ2-7, with 7 bases identical to TRBD1. Germline V gives CDR1 GTSNPN, CDR2 SVGIG (reference sequence). The CDR3 runs to 13 residues. The CDR3 region is CALQTGSSYEQNF. For the CDR3, the DNA is TGTGCCCTCCAGACAGGGAGCTCCTACGAGCAGAACTTC.